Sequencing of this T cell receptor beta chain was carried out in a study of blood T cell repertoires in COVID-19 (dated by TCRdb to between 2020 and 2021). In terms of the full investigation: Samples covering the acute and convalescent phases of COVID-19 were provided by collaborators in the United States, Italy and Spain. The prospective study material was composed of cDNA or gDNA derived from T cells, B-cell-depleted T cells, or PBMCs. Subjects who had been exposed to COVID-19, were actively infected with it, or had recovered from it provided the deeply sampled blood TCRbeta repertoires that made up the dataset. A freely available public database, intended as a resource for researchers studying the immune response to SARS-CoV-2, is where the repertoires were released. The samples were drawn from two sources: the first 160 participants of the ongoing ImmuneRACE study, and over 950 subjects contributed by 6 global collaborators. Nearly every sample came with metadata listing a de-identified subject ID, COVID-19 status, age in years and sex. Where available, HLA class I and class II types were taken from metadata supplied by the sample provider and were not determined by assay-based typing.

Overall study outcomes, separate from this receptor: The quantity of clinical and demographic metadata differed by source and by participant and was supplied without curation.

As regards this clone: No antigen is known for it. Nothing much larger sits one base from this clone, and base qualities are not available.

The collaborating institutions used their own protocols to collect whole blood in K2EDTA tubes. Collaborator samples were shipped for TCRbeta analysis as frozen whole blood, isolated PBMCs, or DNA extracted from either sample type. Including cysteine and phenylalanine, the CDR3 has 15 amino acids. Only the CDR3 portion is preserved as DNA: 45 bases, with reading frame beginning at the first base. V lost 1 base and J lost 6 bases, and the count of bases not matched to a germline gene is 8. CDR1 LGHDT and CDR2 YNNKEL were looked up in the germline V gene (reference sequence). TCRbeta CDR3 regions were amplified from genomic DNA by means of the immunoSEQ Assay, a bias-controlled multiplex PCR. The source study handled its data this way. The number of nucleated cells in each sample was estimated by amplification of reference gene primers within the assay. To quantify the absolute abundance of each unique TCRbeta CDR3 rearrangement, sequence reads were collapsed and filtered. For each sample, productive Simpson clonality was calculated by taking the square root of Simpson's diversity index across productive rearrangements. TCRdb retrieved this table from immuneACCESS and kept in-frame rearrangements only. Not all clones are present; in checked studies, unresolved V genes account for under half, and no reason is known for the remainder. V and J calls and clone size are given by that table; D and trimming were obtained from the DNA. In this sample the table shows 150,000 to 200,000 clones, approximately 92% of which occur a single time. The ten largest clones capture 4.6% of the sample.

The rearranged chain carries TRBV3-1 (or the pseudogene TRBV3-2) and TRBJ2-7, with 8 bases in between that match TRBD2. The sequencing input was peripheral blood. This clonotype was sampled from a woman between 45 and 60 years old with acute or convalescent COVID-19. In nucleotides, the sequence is TGTGCCAGCAGCCAAGGTCCAGCGGGAGCGTTCGAGCAGTACTTC. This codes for CASSQGPAGAFEQYF.